This TCR beta chain stems from a study of T cell repertoires in cytomegalovirus infection. TCRdb processed the reads anew with MiXCR; each CDR3 protein has one entry. The sample lists hundreds of thousands of distinct CDR3 sequences; about 33% were seen once. A note on this clonotype: Its cognate antigen is unknown.

The source was cultured PBMCs, collected from culture after CMV antigen stimulation. The sequence was collected from a human donor in good health (CMV status not recorded). Some clones in this sample may be carry-over from other donors' samples.

The CDR3 bases are TGTGCCAGCAGCCCCGGGACAGGGGTCAATCAGCCCCAGCATTTT. Amino acids: CASSPGTGVNQPQHF. The rearrangement uses TRBV6-5 and TRBJ1-5; TRBD1 aligns across 10 bases. This CDR3 has 15 amino acids. Unmatched junction bases numbered 5, after V lost 6 bases and J lost 3 bases. Germline CDR1 MNHEY, CDR2 SVGAGI.